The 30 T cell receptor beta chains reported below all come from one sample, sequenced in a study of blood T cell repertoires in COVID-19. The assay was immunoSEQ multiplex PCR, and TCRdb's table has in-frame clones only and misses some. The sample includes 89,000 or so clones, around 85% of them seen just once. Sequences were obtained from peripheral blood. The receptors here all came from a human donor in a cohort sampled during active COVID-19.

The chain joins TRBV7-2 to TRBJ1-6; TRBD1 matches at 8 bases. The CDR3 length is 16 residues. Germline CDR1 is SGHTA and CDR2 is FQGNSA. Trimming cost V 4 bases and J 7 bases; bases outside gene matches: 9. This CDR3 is CASSSPSDRANSPLHF. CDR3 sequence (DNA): TGTGCCAGCAGCTCACCCTCGGACAGGGCAAATTCACCCCTCCACTTT.

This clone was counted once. The DNA of the CDR3 is TGTGCCAGCAGTTACGTCTCGGCTAGCGGCAAACAGAACTACGAGCAGTACTTC. This translates into CASSYVSASGKQNYEQYF. The chain joins TRBV6-2 or TRBV6-3 to TRBJ2-7; 7 nucleotides agree with TRBD2. The CDR3 contains 18 residues. The germline gives CDR1 MNHEY, CDR2 SVGEGT. After removal of 2 bases from V and 3 bases from J, the junction contained 16 bases not matched to a gene.

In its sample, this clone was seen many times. CDR3: CASSLAVWGDGYTF. CDR3 coding DNA: TGTGCCAGCAGCTTAGCGGTCTGGGGAGATGGCTACACCTTC. J is TRBJ1-2 and V is TRBV7-8; the D is unclear. CDR3 length equals 14 residues. Germline V gene lookup returns CDR1 SGHVS and CDR2 FQNEAQ. With 0 bases removed from V and 6 bases from J, the gap between germline ends came to 11 bases.

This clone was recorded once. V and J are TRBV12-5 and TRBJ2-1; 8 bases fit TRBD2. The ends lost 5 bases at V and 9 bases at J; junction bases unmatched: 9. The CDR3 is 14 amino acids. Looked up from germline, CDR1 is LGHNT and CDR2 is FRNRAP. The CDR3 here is CASGPGTSSGEQFF. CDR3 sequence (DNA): TGTGCTAGTGGTCCCGGGACTAGTTCGGGTGAGCAGTTCTTC.

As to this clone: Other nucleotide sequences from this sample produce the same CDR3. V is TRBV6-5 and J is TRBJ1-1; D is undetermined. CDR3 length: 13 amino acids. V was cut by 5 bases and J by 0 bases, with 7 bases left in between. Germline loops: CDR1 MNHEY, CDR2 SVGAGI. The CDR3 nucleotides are TGTGCCAGCAGTCCGAGGATGAACACTGAAGCTTTCTTT. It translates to CASSPRMNTEAFF.

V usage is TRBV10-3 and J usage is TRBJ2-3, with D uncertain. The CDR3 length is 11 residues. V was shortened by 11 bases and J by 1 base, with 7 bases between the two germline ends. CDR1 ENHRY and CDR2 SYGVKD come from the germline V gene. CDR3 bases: TGTGCCGCCCAGGGCACAGATACGCAGTATTTT. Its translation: CAAQGTDTQYF.

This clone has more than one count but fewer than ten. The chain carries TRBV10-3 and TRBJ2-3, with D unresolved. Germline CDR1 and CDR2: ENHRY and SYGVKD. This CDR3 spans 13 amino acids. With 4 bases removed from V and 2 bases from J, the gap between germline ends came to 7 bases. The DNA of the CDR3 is TGTGCCATCAGTGCTCCTACCACAGATACGCAGTATTTT. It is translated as CAISAPTTDTQYF.

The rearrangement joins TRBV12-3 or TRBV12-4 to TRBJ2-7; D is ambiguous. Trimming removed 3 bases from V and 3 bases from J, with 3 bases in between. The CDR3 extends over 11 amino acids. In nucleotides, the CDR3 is TGTGCCAGCAGTTTCCGCTACGAGCAGTACTTC. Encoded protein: CASSFRYEQYF.

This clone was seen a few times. CDR3 amino acids: CATRTGGGGNQPQHF. CDR3 in DNA: TGTGCCACCCGGACAGGGGGAGGTGGCAATCAGCCCCAGCATTTT. The chain couples TRBV6-5 to TRBJ1-5, with 10 positions matching TRBD1. The CDR3 is 15 residues long. Unmatched junction bases numbered 8, after V lost 10 bases and J lost 2 bases. In germline, CDR1 is MNHEY, CDR2 SVGAGI.

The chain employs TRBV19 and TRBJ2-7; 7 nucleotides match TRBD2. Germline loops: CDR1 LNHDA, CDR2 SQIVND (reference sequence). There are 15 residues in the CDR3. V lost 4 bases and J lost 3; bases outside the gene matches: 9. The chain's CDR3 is CASSTPGGKFYEQYF. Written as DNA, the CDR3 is TGTGCCAGTAGTACCCCGGGGGGAAAATTCTACGAGCAGTACTTC.

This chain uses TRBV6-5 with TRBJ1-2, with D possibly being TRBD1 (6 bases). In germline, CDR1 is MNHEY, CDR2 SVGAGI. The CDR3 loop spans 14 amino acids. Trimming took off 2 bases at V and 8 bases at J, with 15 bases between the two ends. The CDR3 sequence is CASSYVARGKGYTF. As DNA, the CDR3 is TGTGCCAGCAGTTACGTCGCCAGGGGCAAGGGCTACACCTTC.

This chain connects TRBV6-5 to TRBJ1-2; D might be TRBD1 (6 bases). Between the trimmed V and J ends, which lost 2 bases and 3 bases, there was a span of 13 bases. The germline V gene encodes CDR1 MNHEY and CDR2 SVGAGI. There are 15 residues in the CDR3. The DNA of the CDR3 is TGTGCCAGCAGTTACCAGGGGCTTCACCACTATGGCTACACCTTC. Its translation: CASSYQGLHHYGYTF.

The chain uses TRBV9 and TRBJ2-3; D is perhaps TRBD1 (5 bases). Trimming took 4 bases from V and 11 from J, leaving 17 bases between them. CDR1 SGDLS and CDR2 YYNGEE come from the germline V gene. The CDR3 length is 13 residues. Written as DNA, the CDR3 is TGTGCCAGCAGCCCCCGACAGCTCTCAAGGCAGTATTTT. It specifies CASSPRQLSRQYF. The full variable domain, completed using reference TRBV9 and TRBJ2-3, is DSGVTQTPKHLITATGQRVTLRCSPRSGDLSVYWYQQSLDQGLQFLIQYYNGEERAKGNILERFSAQQFPDLHSELNLSSLELGDSALYFCASSPRQLSRQYFGPGTRLTVL.

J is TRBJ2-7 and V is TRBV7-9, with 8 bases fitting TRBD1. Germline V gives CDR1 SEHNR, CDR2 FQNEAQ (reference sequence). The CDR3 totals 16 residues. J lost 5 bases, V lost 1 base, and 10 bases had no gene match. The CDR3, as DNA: TGTGCCAGCAGCTTAGGACAGGACAGGGAGCAGCACGAGCAGTACTTC. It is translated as CASSLGQDREQHEQYF.

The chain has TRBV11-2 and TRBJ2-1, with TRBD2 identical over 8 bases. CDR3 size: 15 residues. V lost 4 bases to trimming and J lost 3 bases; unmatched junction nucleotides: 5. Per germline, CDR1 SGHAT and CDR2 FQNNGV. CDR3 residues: CASSSSGSGYNEQFF. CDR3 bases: TGTGCCAGCAGCTCAAGCGGGAGCGGCTACAATGAGCAGTTCTTC. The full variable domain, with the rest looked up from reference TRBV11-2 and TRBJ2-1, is EAGVAQSPRYKIIEKRQSVAFWCNPISGHATLYWYQQILGQGPKLLIQFQNNGVVDDSQLPKDRFSAERLKGVDSTLKIQPAKLEDSAVYLCASSSSGSGYNEQFFGPGTRLTVL.

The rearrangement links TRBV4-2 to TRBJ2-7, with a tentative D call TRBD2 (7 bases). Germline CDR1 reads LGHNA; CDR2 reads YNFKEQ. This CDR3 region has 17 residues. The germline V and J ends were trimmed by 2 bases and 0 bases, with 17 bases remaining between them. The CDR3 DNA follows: TGTGCCAGCAGCCAATCGCCATGGGGGGGCGTCTCCTACGAGCAGTACTTC. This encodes CASSQSPWGGVSYEQYF.

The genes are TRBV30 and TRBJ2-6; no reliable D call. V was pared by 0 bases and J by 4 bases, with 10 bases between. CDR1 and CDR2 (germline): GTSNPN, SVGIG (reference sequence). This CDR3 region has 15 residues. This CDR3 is CAWSVNWAGANVLTF. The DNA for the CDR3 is TGTGCCTGGAGTGTAAATTGGGCAGGGGCCAACGTCCTGACTTTC.

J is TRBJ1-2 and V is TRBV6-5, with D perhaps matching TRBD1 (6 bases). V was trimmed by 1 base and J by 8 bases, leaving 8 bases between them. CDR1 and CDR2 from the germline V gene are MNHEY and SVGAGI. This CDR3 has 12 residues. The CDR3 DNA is TGTGCCAGCAGTTACTTAGGACAGGGCTACACCTTC. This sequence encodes CASSYLGQGYTF.

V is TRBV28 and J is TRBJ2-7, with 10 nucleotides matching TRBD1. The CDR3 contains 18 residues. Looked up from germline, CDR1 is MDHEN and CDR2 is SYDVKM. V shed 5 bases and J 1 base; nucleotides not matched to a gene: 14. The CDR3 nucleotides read TGTGCCAGCAGTCCGGGACAGGGGCCCTTGAGGGGATCCTACGAGCAGTACTTC. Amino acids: CASSPGQGPLRGSYEQYF.

The CDR3 here is CASSPDRMLTGELFF. The CDR3 nucleotides are TGTGCCAGCTCACCAGACAGGATGCTCACCGGGGAGCTGTTTTTT. The V gene is TRBV18, the J gene TRBJ2-2, with a tentative D call TRBD1 (6 bases). The V and J ends lost 2 bases and 4 bases respectively, with 11 bases between them. The CDR3 consists of 15 residues. CDR1 is KGHSH, CDR2 LQKENI, per germline.

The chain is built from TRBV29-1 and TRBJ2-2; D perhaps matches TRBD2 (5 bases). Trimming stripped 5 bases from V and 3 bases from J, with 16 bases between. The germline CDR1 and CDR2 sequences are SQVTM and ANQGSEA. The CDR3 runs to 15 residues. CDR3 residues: CSVSISGSDTGELFF. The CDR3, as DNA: TGCAGCGTTTCAATTTCGGGGTCGGACACCGGGGAGCTGTTTTTT.

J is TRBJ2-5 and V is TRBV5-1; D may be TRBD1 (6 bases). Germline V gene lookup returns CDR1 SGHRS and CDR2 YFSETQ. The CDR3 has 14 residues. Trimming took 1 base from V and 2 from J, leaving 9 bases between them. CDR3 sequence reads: CASSLPGAQETQYF. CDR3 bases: TGCGCCAGCAGCTTGCCAGGGGCACAAGAGACCCAGTACTTC.

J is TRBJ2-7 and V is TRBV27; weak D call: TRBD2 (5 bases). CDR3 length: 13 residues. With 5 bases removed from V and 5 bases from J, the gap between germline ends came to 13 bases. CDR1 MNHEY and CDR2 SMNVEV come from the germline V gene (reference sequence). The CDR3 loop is CASSPSRGNEQYF. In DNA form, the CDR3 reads TGTGCCAGCAGTCCCTCTCGAGGGAACGAGCAGTACTTC.

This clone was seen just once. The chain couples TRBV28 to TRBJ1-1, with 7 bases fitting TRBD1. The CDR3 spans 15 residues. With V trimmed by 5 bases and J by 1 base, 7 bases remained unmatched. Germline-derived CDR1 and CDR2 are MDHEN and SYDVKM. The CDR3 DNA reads TGTGCCAGCAGTCGACAGGGATTTGGGAACACTGAAGCTTTCTTT. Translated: CASSRQGFGNTEAFF. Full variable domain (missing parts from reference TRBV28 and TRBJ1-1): DVKVTQSSRYLVKRTGEKVFLECVQDMDHENMFWYRQDPGLGLRLIYFSYDVKMKEKGDIPEGYSVSREKKERFSLILESASTNQTSMYLCASSRQGFGNTEAFFGQGTRLTVV.

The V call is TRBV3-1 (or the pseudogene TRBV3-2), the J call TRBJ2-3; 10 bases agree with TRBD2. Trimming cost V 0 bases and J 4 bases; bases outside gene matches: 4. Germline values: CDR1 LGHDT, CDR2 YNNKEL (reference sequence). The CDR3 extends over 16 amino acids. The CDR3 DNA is TGTGCCAGCAGCCAAGAGTCTAGCGGGAGCGCAGATACGCAGTATTTT. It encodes CASSQESSGSADTQYF.

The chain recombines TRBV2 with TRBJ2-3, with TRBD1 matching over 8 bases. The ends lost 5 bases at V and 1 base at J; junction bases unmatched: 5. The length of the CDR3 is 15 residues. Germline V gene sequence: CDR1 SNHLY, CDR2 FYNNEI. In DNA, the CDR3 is TGTGCCAGCAGTTTTCCGGGACAGGGCACAGATACGCAGTATTTT. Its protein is CASSFPGQGTDTQYF.

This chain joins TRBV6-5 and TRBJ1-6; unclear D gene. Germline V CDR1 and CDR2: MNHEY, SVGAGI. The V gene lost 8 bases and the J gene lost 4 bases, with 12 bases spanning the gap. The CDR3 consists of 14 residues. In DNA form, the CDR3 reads TGTGCCAGCGGTAGCCAGCTTTATAATTCACCCCTCCACTTT. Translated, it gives CASGSQLYNSPLHF.

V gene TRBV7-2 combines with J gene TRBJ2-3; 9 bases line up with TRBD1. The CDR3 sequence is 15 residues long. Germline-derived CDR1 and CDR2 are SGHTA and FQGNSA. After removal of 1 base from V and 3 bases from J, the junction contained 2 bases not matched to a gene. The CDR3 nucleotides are TGTGCCAGCAGCTTAGACAGGGGGCGGACAGATACGCAGTATTTT. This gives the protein CASSLDRGRTDTQYF.

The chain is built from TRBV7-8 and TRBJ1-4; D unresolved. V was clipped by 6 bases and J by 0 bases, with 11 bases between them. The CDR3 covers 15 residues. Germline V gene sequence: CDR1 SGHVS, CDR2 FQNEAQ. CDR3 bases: TGTGCCAGCAGGCCGGCGGGATCAACTAATGAAAAACTGTTTTTT. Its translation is CASRPAGSTNEKLFF. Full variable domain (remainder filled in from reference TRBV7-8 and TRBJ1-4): GAGVSQSPRYKVAKRGQDVALRCDPISGHVSLFWYQQALGQGPEFLTYFQNEAQLDKSGLPSDRFFAERPEGSVSTLKIQRTQQEDSAVYLCASRPAGSTNEKLFFGSGTQLSVL.

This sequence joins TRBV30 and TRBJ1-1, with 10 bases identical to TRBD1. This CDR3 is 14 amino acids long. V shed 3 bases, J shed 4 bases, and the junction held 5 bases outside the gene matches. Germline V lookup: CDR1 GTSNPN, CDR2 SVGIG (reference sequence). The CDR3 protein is CAWRDRGQGTEAFF. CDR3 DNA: TGTGCCTGGAGAGACAGGGGGCAAGGCACTGAAGCTTTCTTT.